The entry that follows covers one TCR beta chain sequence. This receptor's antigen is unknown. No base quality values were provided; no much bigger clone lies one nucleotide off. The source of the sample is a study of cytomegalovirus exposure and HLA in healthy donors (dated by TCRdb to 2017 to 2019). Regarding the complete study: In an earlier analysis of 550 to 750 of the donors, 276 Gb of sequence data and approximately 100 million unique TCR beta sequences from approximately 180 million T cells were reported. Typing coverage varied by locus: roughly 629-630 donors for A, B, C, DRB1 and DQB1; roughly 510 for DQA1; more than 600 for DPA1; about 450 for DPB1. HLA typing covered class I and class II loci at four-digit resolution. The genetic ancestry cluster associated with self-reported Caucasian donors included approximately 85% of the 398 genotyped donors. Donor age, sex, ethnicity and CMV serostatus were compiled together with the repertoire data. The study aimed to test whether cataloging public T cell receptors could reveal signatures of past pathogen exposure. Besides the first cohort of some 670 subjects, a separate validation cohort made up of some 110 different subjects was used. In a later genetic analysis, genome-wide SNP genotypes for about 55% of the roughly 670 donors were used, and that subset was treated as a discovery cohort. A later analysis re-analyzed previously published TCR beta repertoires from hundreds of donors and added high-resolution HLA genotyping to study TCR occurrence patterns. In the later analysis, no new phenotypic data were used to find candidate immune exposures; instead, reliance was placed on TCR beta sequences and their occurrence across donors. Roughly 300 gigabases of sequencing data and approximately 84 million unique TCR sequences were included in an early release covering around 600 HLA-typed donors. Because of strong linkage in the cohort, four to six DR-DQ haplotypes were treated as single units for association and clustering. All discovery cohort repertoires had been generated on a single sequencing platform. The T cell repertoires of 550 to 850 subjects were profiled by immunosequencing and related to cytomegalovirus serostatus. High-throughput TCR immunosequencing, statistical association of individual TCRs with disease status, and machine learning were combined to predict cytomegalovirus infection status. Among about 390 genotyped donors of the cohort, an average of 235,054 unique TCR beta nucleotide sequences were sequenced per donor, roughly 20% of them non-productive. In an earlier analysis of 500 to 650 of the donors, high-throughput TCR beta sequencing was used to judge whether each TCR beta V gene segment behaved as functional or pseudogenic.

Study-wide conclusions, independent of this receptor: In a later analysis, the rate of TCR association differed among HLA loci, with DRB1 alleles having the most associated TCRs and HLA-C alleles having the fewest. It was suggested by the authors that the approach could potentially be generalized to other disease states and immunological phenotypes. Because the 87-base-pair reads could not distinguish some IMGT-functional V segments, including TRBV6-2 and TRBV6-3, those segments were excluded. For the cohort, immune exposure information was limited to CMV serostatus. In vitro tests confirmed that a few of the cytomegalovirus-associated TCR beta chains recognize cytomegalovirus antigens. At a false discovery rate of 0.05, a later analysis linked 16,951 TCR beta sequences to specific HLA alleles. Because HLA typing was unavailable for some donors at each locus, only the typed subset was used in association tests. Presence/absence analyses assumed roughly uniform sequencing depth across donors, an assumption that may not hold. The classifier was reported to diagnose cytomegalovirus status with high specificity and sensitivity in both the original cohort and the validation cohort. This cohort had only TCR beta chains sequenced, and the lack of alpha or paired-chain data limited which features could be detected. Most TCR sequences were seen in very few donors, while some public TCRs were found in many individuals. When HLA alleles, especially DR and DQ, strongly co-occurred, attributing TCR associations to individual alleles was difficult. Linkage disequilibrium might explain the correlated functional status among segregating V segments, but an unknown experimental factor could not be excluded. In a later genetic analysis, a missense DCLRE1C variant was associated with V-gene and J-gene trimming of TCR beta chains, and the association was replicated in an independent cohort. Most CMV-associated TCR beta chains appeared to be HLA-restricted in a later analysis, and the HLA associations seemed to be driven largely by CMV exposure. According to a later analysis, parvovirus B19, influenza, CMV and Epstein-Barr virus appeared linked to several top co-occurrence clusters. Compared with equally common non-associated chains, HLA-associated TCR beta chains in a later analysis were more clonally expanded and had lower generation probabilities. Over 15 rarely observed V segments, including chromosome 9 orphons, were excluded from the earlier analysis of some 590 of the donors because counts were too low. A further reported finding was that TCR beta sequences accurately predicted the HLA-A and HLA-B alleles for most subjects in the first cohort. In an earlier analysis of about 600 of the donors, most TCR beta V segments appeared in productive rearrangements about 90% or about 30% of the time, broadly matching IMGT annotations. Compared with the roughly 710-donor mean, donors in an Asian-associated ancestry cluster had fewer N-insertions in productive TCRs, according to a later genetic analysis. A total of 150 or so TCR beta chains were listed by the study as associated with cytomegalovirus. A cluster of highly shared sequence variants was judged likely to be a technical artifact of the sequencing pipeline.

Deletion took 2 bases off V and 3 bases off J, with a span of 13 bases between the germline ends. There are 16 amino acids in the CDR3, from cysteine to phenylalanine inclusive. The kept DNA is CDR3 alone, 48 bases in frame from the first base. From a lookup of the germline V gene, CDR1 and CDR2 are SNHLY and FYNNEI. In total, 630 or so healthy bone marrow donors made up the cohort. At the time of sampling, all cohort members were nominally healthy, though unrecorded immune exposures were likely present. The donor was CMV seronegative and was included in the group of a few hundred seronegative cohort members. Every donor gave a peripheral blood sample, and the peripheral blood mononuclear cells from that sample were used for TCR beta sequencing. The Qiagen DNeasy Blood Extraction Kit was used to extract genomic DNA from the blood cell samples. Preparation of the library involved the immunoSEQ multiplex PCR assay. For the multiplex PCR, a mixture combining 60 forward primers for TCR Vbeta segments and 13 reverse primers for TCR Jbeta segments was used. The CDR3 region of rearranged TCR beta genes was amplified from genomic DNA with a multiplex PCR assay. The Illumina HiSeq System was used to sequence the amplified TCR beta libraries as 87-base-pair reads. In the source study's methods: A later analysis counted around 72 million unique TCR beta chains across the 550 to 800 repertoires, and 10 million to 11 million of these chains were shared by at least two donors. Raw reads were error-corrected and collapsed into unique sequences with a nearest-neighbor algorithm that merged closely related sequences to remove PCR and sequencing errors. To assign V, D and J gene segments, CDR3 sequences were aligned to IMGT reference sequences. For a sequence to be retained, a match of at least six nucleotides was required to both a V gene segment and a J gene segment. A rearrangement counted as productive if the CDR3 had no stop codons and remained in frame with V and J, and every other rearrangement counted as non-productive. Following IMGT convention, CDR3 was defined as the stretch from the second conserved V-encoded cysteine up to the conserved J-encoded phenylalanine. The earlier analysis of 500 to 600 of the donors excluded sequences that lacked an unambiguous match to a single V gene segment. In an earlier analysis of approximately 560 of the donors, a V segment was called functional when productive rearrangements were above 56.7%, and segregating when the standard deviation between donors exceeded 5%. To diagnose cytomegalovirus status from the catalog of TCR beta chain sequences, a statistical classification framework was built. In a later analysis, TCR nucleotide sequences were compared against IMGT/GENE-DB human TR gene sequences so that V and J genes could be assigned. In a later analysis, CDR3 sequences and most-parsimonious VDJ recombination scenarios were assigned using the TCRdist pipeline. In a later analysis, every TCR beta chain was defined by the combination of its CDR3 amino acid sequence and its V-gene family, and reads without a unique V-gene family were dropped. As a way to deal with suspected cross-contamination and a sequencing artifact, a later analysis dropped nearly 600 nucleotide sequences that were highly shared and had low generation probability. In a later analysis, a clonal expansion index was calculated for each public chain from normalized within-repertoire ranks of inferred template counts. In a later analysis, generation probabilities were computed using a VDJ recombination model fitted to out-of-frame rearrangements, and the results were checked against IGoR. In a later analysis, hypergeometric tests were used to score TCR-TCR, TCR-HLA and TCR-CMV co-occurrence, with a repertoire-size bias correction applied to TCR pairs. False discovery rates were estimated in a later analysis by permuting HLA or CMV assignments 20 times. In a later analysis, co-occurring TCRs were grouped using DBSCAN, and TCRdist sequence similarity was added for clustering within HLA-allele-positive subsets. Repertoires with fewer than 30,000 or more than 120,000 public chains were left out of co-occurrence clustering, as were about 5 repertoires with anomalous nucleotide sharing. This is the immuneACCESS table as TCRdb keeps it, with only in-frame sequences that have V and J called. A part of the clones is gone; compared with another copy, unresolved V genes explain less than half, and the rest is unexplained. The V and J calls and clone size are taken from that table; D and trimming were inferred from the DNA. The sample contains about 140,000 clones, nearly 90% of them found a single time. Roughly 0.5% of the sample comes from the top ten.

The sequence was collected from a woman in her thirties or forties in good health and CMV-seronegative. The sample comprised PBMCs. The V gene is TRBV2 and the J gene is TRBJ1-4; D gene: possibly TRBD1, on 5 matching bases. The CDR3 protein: CASSERSGSPNEKLFF. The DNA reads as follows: TGTGCCAGCAGTGAAAGGTCAGGGTCACCTAATGAAAAACTGTTTTTT.